The 18 T cell receptor beta chains below all came from one sample that was sequenced in a study of T cell responses to AZD1222 COVID-19 vaccine. Produced via immunoSEQ multiplex PCR; TCRdb's table is partial and in-frame only. The data contain 240,000 or so clones, 93% of them singletons. The starting material was peripheral blood, obtained on day 0 of AZD1222 vaccination. The receptors derive from an adult in good health.

The V call is TRBV11-3, the J call TRBJ2-7, with D uncertain. The CDR3 length is 16 residues. V was shortened by 0 bases and J by 3 bases, with 15 bases between the two germline ends. Germline CDR1 is SGHNT and CDR2 is YENEEA. The CDR3 loop reads CASSLEERLINYEQYF. The CDR3, as DNA: TGTGCCAGCAGCTTAGAGGAGAGACTCATAAACTACGAGCAGTACTTC.

V is TRBV5-1 and J is TRBJ2-7; D might be TRBD1 or TRBD2, each matching 5 bases. Germline V gene lookup returns CDR1 SGHRS and CDR2 YFSETQ. The CDR3 length is 15 residues. V lost 2 bases, J lost 2 bases, and 14 bases lay in between. CDR3 nucleotide sequence: TGCGCCAGCAGCTTTACGGGGACCTCAACCTACGAGCAGTACTTC. This encodes CASSFTGTSTYEQYF.

There are a few counts of this clone. V and J are TRBV12-5 and TRBJ2-1, with D unresolved. Germline V CDR1 and CDR2: LGHNT, FRNRAP. Between the trimmed V and J ends, which lost 1 base and 14 bases, there was a span of 15 bases. This CDR3 spans 13 amino acids. CDR3 nucleotides: TGTGCTAGTGGTTTGGAAAATCCAGTCCCCAAGTTCTTC. Translation: CASGLENPVPKFF. Full variable domain (missing parts from reference TRBV12-5 and TRBJ2-1): DARVTQTPRHKVTEMGQEVTMRCQPILGHNTVFWYRQTMMQGLELLAYFRNRAPLDDSGMPKDRFSAEMPDATLATLKIQPSEPRDSAVYFCASGLENPVPKFFGPGTRLTVL.

J is TRBJ2-1 and V is TRBV4-3; a possible D gene is TRBD2 (5 bases). V was cut by 1 base and J by 2 bases, with 9 bases left in between. Germline CDR1 is LGHNA and CDR2 is YSLEER. This CDR3 region has 15 residues. CDR3 loop: CASSQAAAAYNEQFF. The CDR3 DNA sequence: TGCGCCAGCAGCCAAGCGGCAGCGGCCTACAATGAGCAGTTCTTC.

This chain connects TRBV4-3 to TRBJ2-2, with 9 bases aligning to TRBD1. After removal of 2 bases from V and 2 bases from J, the junction contained 12 bases not matched to a gene. In germline, CDR1 is LGHNA, CDR2 YSLEER. The CDR3 loop spans 19 amino acids. The CDR3 loop is CASSQQNPPGQGNTGELFF. The CDR3 DNA follows: TGCGCCAGCAGCCAACAAAACCCCCCGGGACAGGGTAACACCGGGGAGCTGTTTTTT.

The chain recombines TRBV5-1 with TRBJ2-7; D unresolved. This CDR3 region has 14 residues. CDR1 is SGHRS, CDR2 YFSETQ, per germline. The V and J ends lost 5 bases and 2 bases respectively, with 14 bases between them. CDR3 residues: CASRLTPPTYEQYF. In DNA, the CDR3 is TGCGCCAGCAGACTCACCCCACCAACCTACGAGCAGTACTTC.

The chain recombines TRBV7-9 with TRBJ1-4, with D unresolved. Per the germline V gene, CDR1 is SEHNR and CDR2 is FQNEAQ (reference sequence). V was pared by 2 bases and J by 7 bases, with 11 bases between. The CDR3 length is 14 residues. The CDR3 DNA is TGTGCCAGCAGCTTAAGCGGCTCGGGTGAAAAACTGTTTTTT. Amino acids: CASSLSGSGEKLFF. The full variable domain, with the rest looked up from reference TRBV7-9 and TRBJ1-4, is DTGVSQNPRHKITKRGQNVTFRCDPISEHNRLYWYRQTLGQGPEFLTYFQNEAQLEKSRLLSDRFSAERPKGSFSTLEIQRTEQGDSAMYLCASSLSGSGEKLFFGSGTQLSVL.

The CDR3: CASTRRLGDSNQPQHF. In DNA, the CDR3 is TGCGCCAGCACCCGTCGTCTCGGGGATAGCAATCAGCCCCAGCATTTT. This chain uses TRBV4-1 with TRBJ1-5; D remains ambiguous. Trimming took off 7 bases at V and 0 bases at J, with 16 bases between the two ends. Germline CDR1 reads MGHRA; CDR2 reads YSYEKL. There are 16 residues in the CDR3.

The chain couples TRBV6-2 or TRBV6-3 to TRBJ2-1; 11 nucleotides match TRBD2. From germline, CDR1 is MNHEY and CDR2 SVGEGT. The CDR3 extends over 15 amino acids. V lost 2 bases, J lost 7 bases, and 4 bases stayed unmatched. The CDR3 DNA reads TGTGCCAGCAGTTACGTAGCGGGGGGGGCTAATGAGCAGTTCTTC. Amino acid sequence: CASSYVAGGANEQFF.

CDR3 loop: CASSQLRQGARSTEAFF. The DNA of the CDR3 is TGTGCCAGCAGCCAACTAAGGCAGGGGGCGCGATCTACTGAAGCTTTCTTT. The V and J genes are TRBV3-1 (or the pseudogene TRBV3-2) and TRBJ1-1, with 8 bases fitting TRBD1. Germline V CDR1 and CDR2: LGHDT, YNNKEL (reference sequence). V lost 2 bases and J lost 5; bases outside the gene matches: 13. The CDR3 is 17 amino acids.

The V call is TRBV4-2, the J call TRBJ1-5, with a weak D call TRBD1 (6 bases). Trimming cost V 0 bases and J 7 bases, with 13 bases left between them. Germline lookup yields CDR1 LGHNA and CDR2 YNFKEQ. This CDR3 has 15 amino acids. The CDR3 sequence: CASSQEGRGYQPQHF. CDR3 coding DNA: TGTGCCAGCAGCCAAGAAGGCAGGGGATACCAGCCCCAGCATTTT.

The gene calls are TRBV10-2 and TRBJ2-2; D is undetermined. Trimming pared 8 bases from V and 6 bases from J, leaving 13 bases between. The length of the CDR3 is 13 residues. Germline CDR1 reads WSHSY; CDR2 reads SAAADI. CDR3 residues: CASGSLAAGELFF. CDR3 in DNA: TGCGCCAGCGGCTCCCTGGCGGCCGGGGAGCTGTTTTTT.

The rearrangement links TRBV19 to TRBJ1-5; TRBD1 might be the D (6 bases). The CDR3 is 13 residues long. The germline V gene encodes CDR1 LNHDA and CDR2 SQIVND (reference sequence). Between the trimmed V and J ends, which lost 5 bases and 11 bases, there was a span of 16 bases. The CDR3 coding sequence is TGTGCCAGTAGTGGGACACTAAAAGATGCCCAGCATTTT. Protein sequence: CASSGTLKDAQHF.

This chain uses TRBV6-5 with TRBJ2-2; the match to TRBD1 covers 11 bases. Germline V lookup: CDR1 MNHEY, CDR2 SVGAGI. The V segment lost 8 bases and the J segment 4 bases; nucleotides outside the gene matches: 6. The CDR3 contains 15 residues. CDR3 coding DNA: TGTGCCAGCTGGACAGGGGGCCTCGGCACCGGGGAGCTGTTTTTT. This gives the protein CASWTGGLGTGELFF.

A single count supports this clone. The V call is TRBV6-5, the J call TRBJ1-2; tentatively, D is TRBD1 (6 bases). The CDR3 spans 13 residues. The germline V and J ends were trimmed by 3 bases and 6 bases, with 11 bases remaining between them. Germline V gives CDR1 MNHEY, CDR2 SVGAGI. The CDR3 DNA sequence: TGTGCCAGCAGTTATGGACAGACGAATGGCTACACCTTC. Amino acids: CASSYGQTNGYTF.

As DNA, the CDR3 is TGTGCCAGCAGCTTGCCGCGGGAGGGGGTCAATGAGCAGTTCTTC. It specifies CASSLPREGVNEQFF. The gene calls are TRBV5-4 and TRBJ2-1; TRBD2 matches at 9 bases. Germline CDR1 and CDR2: SGHNT and YYREEE (reference sequence). V was pared by 1 base and J by 6 bases, with 5 bases of the junction left unmatched. This CDR3 is 15 amino acids long. The whole variable domain, remainder taken from reference TRBV5-4 and TRBJ2-1, is ETGVTQSPTHLIKTRGQQVTLRCSSQSGHNTVSWYQQALGQGPQFIFQYYREEENGRGNFPPRFSGLQFPNYSSELNVNALELDDSALYLCASSLPREGVNEQFFGPGTRLTVL.

This chain connects TRBV5-1 to TRBJ1-6; 9 nucleotides align to TRBD1. CDR3 length: 13 amino acids. Looked up from germline, CDR1 is SGHRS and CDR2 is YFSETQ. J was trimmed by 10 bases and V by 5 bases; bases with no gene match: 4. CDR3 in amino acids: CASRDRGRSPLHF. As DNA, the CDR3 is TGCGCCAGCAGGGACAGGGGACGATCACCCCTCCACTTT.

V usage is TRBV28 and J usage is TRBJ1-1; D gene uncertain. This CDR3 spans 10 amino acids. In germline, CDR1 is MDHEN, CDR2 SYDVKM. This CDR3 is CVPRGGEAFF. DNA of the CDR3: TGTGTCCCCCGAGGTGGTGAAGCTTTCTTT. Drawing the rest from reference TRBV28 and TRBJ1-1, the complete variable domain is DVKVTQSSRYLVKRTGEKVFLECVQDMDHENMFWYRQDPGLGLRLIYFSYDVKMKEKGDIPEGYSVSREKKERFSLILESASTNQTSMYLCVPRGGEAFFGQGTRLTVV.